A single sample gave rise to the 31 T cell receptor beta chains below, sequenced in a study of blood T cell repertoires in COVID-19. Assay used: immunoSEQ multiplex PCR; TCRdb lists only in-frame clones, some missing. The table lists more than 20,000 clones, 86% of them singletons. The sequenced material came from peripheral blood. These TCRs come from a human donor with active COVID-19. The donor label of this sample is uncertain.

Only a few counts were recorded for this clone. The chain links TRBV6-2 or TRBV6-3 to TRBJ2-3; 7 bases align to TRBD1. This CDR3 is 14 amino acids long. The junction had 1 base not matched to a gene; V was cut back by 2 bases and J by 2 bases. CDR1 MNHEY and CDR2 SVGEGT come from the germline V gene. CDR3 bases: TGTGCCAGCAGTTACGGGACAGCCACAGATACGCAGTATTTT. This encodes CASSYGTATDTQYF.

The chain combines TRBV5-1 with TRBJ1-2; D is ambiguous. The CDR3 has 13 amino acids. Germline V CDR1 and CDR2: SGHRS, YFSETQ. Trimming stripped 1 base from V and 1 base from J, with 5 bases between. Written as DNA, the CDR3 is TGCGCCAGCAGCTTGAGCGATAACTATGGCTACACCTTC. Protein: CASSLSDNYGYTF.

The chain uses TRBV2 and TRBJ1-2; 11 bases line up with TRBD1. Trimming took 7 bases from V and 9 from J; bases not matched to a gene: 16. Germline CDR1 is SNHLY and CDR2 is FYNNEI. This CDR3 comprises 16 residues. CDR3 amino acids: CASKNHFTGTGGSYTF. CDR3 coding DNA: TGTGCCAGCAAGAACCACTTTACCGGGACAGGGGGGAGCTACACCTTC.

This clone was observed once. This chain connects TRBV7-2 to TRBJ2-3, with TRBD2 matching 8 bases. Unmatched junction bases numbered 6, after V lost 2 bases and J lost 5 bases. CDR1 and CDR2 from the germline V gene are SGHTA and FQGNSA. This CDR3 has 15 residues. The CDR3 is CASSLFGTRLDTQYF. CDR3 nucleotide sequence: TGTGCCAGCAGCTTATTTGGGACTAGGTTAGATACGCAGTATTTT. Full variable domain (outside the CDR3, taken from reference TRBV7-2 and TRBJ2-3): GAGVSQSPSNKVTEKGKDVELRCDPISGHTALYWYRQSLGQGLEFLIYFQGNSAPDKSGLPSDRFSAERTGGSVSTLTIQRTQQEDSAVYLCASSLFGTRLDTQYFGPGTRLTVL.

The gene calls are TRBV7-6 and TRBJ2-3; TRBD2 aligns across 9 bases. V trimming: 5 bases; J trimming: 2 bases; junction bases outside the gene matches: 5. Germline V lookup: CDR1 SGHVS, CDR2 FNYEAQ. The CDR3 is 15 amino acids. The CDR3 loop reads CASSRLAETTDTQYF. The CDR3 region has the DNA TGTGCCAGCAGCCGACTAGCGGAAACCACAGATACGCAGTATTTT.

The gene calls are TRBV5-4 and TRBJ2-5, with D perhaps matching TRBD1 (5 bases). V lost 6 bases, J lost 1 base, and 13 bases lay in between. This CDR3 is built from 14 residues. Germline assignment: CDR1 SGHNT and CDR2 YYREEE (reference sequence). The CDR3 sequence is CASKGFRGQETQYF. The CDR3 bases are TGTGCCAGCAAGGGGTTTCGCGGCCAAGAGACCCAGTACTTC. The full variable domain, completed using reference TRBV5-4 and TRBJ2-5, is ETGVTQSPTHLIKTRGQQVTLRCSSQSGHNTVSWYQQALGQGPQFIFQYYREEENGRGNFPPRFSGLQFPNYSSELNVNALELDDSALYLCASKGFRGQETQYFGPGTRLLVL.

The chain couples TRBV7-3 to TRBJ2-1; 9 bases map to TRBD2. The CDR3 covers 17 residues. The germline V gene encodes CDR1 SGHTA and CDR2 FQGTGA. V lost 5 bases and J lost 7; bases outside the gene matches: 15. The CDR3 region is CASSPQPAGLAGNEQFF. The CDR3 region has the DNA TGTGCCAGCAGCCCACAGCCCGCGGGACTAGCAGGTAATGAGCAGTTCTTC.

V gene TRBV29-1 combines with J gene TRBJ1-4; D not resolved. Germline CDR1 reads SQVTM; CDR2 reads ANQGSEA. The germline V and J ends were trimmed by 7 bases and 7 bases, with 16 bases remaining between them. CDR3 length: 13 residues. CDR3 in DNA: TGCAGCGCCGCCATGAGGTTGGGTGAAAAACTGTTTTTT. Translated, it gives CSAAMRLGEKLFF. Filled out from reference TRBV29-1 and TRBJ1-4, the complete variable domain reads SAVISQKPSRDICQRGTSLTIQCQVDSQVTMMFWYRQQPGQSLTLIATANQGSEATYESGFVIDKFPISRPNLTFSTLTVSNMSPEDSSIYLCSAAMRLGEKLFFGSGTQLSVL.

On this clone itself: A read error may produce the germline difference seen at one junction end. The genes are TRBV3-1 (or the pseudogene TRBV3-2) and TRBJ2-5, with 12 bases lining up with TRBD2. Germline V gene sequence: CDR1 LGHDT, CDR2 YNNKEL (reference sequence). The CDR3 is 15 residues long. Here the CDR3 reads CASSQDLTSGRGLNF. CDR3 nucleotide sequence: TGTGCCAGCAGCCAAGATTTGACTAGCGGGAGAGGTTTAAACTTC.

The chain is built from TRBV3-1 (or the pseudogene TRBV3-2) and TRBJ2-5, with 9 bases fitting TRBD1. The CDR3 consists of 17 residues. Germline trimming cut 4 bases from V and 4 bases from J; bases unmatched to any gene: 13. Germline CDR1 LGHDT, CDR2 YNNKEL (reference sequence). The CDR3 loop reads CASSPIPGQGRRETQYF. The CDR3 DNA is TGTGCCAGCAGCCCCATACCGGGACAGGGAAGAAGAGAGACCCAGTACTTC.

This sequence joins TRBV2 and TRBJ1-1, with a weak D call TRBD1 (5 bases). CDR1 SNHLY and CDR2 FYNNEI come from the germline V gene. V gave up 2 bases and J gave up 0 bases, with 10 bases separating them. The CDR3 extends over 15 amino acids. The CDR3 DNA reads as TGTGCCAGCAGTGAACAGGGTCTTATGAACACTGAAGCTTTCTTT. Amino acid sequence: CASSEQGLMNTEAFF.

There are a few counts of this clone. The genes are TRBV4-2 and TRBJ2-7; 8 nucleotides line up with TRBD1. There are 14 residues in the CDR3. J lost 2 bases, V lost 1 base, and 1 base had no gene match. Germline V gene lookup returns CDR1 LGHNA and CDR2 YNFKEQ. The CDR3 DNA reads TGTGCCAGCAGCCAAGGACAGGGGACCTACGAGCAGTACTTC. Amino acids: CASSQGQGTYEQYF.

This clone was seen more than once but under ten times. J is TRBJ2-7 and V is TRBV27; 7 nucleotides line up with TRBD1. J was trimmed by 5 bases and V by 4 bases; bases with no gene match: 2. Germline V lookup: CDR1 MNHEY, CDR2 SMNVEV (reference sequence). The CDR3 has 12 residues. Written as DNA, the CDR3 is TGTGCCAGCAGTTCCCAGGGGGACGAGCAGTACTTC. Residues: CASSSQGDEQYF.

J is TRBJ1-5 and V is TRBV7-2; D unclear. Germline V gives CDR1 SGHTA, CDR2 FQGNSA. This CDR3 region has 13 residues. V gave up 7 bases and J gave up 3 bases, with 10 bases separating them. The CDR3 region is CASNRGSNQPQHF. In DNA, the CDR3 is TGTGCCAGCAACCGGGGTTCCAATCAGCCCCAGCATTTT.

This clone counts as medium-sized (0.01 to 0.1%). The rearrangement joins TRBV7-3 to TRBJ2-2, with 7 bases identical to TRBD1. Germline lookup yields CDR1 SGHTA and CDR2 FQGTGA. This CDR3 is 14 amino acids long. J gave up 6 bases and V 6 bases, and 7 bases lay outside the gene matches. The CDR3 loop is CASSSPGTAGELFF. The CDR3 coding sequence is TGTGCCAGCAGTTCGCCCGGGACAGCCGGGGAGCTGTTTTTT.

V is TRBV5-6 and J is TRBJ1-1; TRBD1 matches at 9 bases. V lost 3 bases, J lost 4 bases, and 4 bases stayed unmatched. Germline V gene lookup returns CDR1 SGHDT and CDR2 YYEEEE. This CDR3 spans 14 amino acids. The CDR3 loop reads CASSWGTGTTEAFF. In DNA form, the CDR3 reads TGTGCCAGCAGCTGGGGGACAGGGACCACTGAAGCTTTCTTT.

The chain has TRBV6-5 and TRBJ2-3, with D tentatively TRBD2 (5 bases). The V end lost 2 bases, the J end lost 2 bases, and 8 bases lay between the germline ends. Per the germline V gene, CDR1 is MNHEY and CDR2 is SVGAGI. CDR3 size: 14 residues. This chain's CDR3 is CASSYTGNTDTQYF. The CDR3 DNA sequence: TGTGCCAGCAGTTACACGGGGAACACAGATACGCAGTATTTT.

This clone was seen a handful of times. This chain joins TRBV10-3 and TRBJ1-2, with TRBD1 matching 11 bases. This CDR3 is 14 amino acids long. From germline, CDR1 is ENHRY and CDR2 SYGVKD. The J segment lost 7 bases and the V segment lost 6 bases, leaving 7 bases of the junction unmatched. CDR3 sequence reads: CAISMDRGRGGYTF. For the CDR3, the DNA is TGTGCCATCAGCATGGACAGGGGGCGGGGTGGCTACACCTTC.

The chain joins TRBV14 to TRBJ2-3; unclear D gene. The CDR3 is made up of 17 amino acids. Per germline, CDR1 SGHDN and CDR2 FVKESK. Trimming removed 4 bases at V and 2 bases at J, with 19 bases between. The chain's CDR3 is CASSPYVSSLVTDTQYF. DNA for the CDR3: TGTGCCAGCAGCCCGTACGTTTCATCGCTAGTCACAGATACGCAGTATTTT. Supplemented by reference TRBV14 and TRBJ2-3, the full variable domain reads EAGVTQFPSHSVIEKGQTVTLRCDPISGHDNLYWYRRVMGKEIKFLLHFVKESKQDESGMPNNRFLAERTGGTYSTLKVQPAELEDSGVYFCASSPYVSSLVTDTQYFGPGTRLTVL.

A few counts support this clone. J is TRBJ2-7 and V is TRBV19, with a tentative D call TRBD2 (6 bases). Between the trimmed V and J ends, which lost 6 bases and 5 bases, there was a span of 14 bases. The CDR3 totals 13 residues. Germline CDR1 and CDR2: LNHDA and SQIVND (reference sequence). CDR3 sequence: CASRSGPGDEQYF. CDR3 DNA: TGTGCCAGTAGGAGCGGGCCGGGGGACGAGCAGTACTTC.

This clone was observed a single time. The chain combines TRBV27 with TRBJ2-1; maybe TRBD2 (5 bases). With 6 bases removed from V and 9 bases from J, the gap between germline ends came to 15 bases. Germline CDR1 MNHEY, CDR2 SMNVEV (reference sequence). The CDR3 has 13 amino acids. This chain's CDR3 is CASSPLGLGEQFF. Here the CDR3 DNA reads TGTGCCAGCAGCCCTCTCGGACTCGGTGAGCAGTTCTTC.

The chain has TRBV5-8 and TRBJ2-1; D may be TRBD2 (8 bases). The V end lost 1 base, the J end lost 9 bases, and 20 bases lay between the germline ends. CDR1 and CDR2 from the germline V gene are SGHTS and YDEGEE. CDR3 length: 16 amino acids. DNA for the CDR3: TGTGCCAGCAGCTTGTACGCGGGAGGCACAGGGGCTGAGCAGTTCTTC. Its translation is CASSLYAGGTGAEQFF.

This clone was seen a few times. The V call is TRBV10-1, the J call TRBJ2-1, with 9 bases aligning to TRBD2. Germline assignment: CDR1 WNHNN and CDR2 SYGVQD (reference sequence). The V and J ends lost 4 bases and 8 bases, in that order; junction bases with no gene match: 3. The CDR3 totals 13 residues. The DNA of the CDR3 is TGCGCCAGCAGTGCTAGCGGGGTATATGAGCAGTTCTTC. Translated, it gives CASSASGVYEQFF.

The chain links TRBV7-2 to TRBJ1-6, with 8 bases that match TRBD1. V was pared by 7 bases and J by 9 bases, with 11 bases of the junction left unmatched. The germline CDR1 and CDR2 sequences are SGHTA and FQGNSA. There are 15 residues in the CDR3. The CDR3 coding sequence is TGTGCCAGCACCCACCTATCAGGGGGCAGTTCACCCCTCCACTTT. Translation gives CASTHLSGGSSPLHF.

The chain links TRBV7-8 to TRBJ2-1; 11 bases match TRBD1. Losses at the gene ends were 2 bases for V and 7 bases for J; bases not matched to a gene: 19. The germline V gene encodes CDR1 SGHVS and CDR2 FQNEAQ. This CDR3 has 20 residues. The CDR3: CASSLYPPDRGLGRGNEQFF. The CDR3 nucleotides are TGTGCCAGCAGCTTATACCCCCCGGACAGGGGGCTGGGGAGGGGGAATGAGCAGTTCTTC.

This chain joins TRBV4-2 and TRBJ2-7, with TRBD2 as a possible D gene (6 bases). Germline V CDR1 and CDR2: LGHNA, YNFKEQ. CDR3 length: 12 amino acids. The ends were cut back, 1 base at V and 7 bases at J, with 8 bases in the middle. CDR3 sequence (DNA): TGTGCCAGCAGCCAAGTGGAGGGGGAGCAGTACTTC. Protein: CASSQVEGEQYF.

With regard to this clone: At one end, the junction sequence differs from germline, possibly due to a read error. The V and J genes are TRBV7-7 and TRBJ2-5, with 7 bases matching TRBD1. This CDR3 region has 14 residues. Germline CDR1 is SSHAT and CDR2 is FNYEAQ (reference sequence). The CDR3 sequence: CASSVDRAAGTQYF. The DNA of the CDR3 is TGTGCTAGCAGCGTAGACAGGGCCGCAGGTACCCAGTACTTC. Combining the CDR3 with reference TRBV7-7 and TRBJ2-5 gives the whole variable domain GAGVSQSPRYKVTKRGQDVTLRCDPISSHATLYWYQQALGQGPEFLTYFNYEAQPDKSGLPSDRFSAERPEGSISTLTIQRTEQRDSAMYRCASSVDRAAGTQYFGPGTRLLVL.

This clone came up once. The gene calls are TRBV28 and TRBJ1-2; D call uncertain. The ends were cut back, 6 bases at V and 4 bases at J, with 9 bases in the middle. Germline CDR1 reads MDHEN; CDR2 reads SYDVKM. The CDR3 length is 12 residues. The CDR3 here is CASRTQIYGYTF. The CDR3 region has the DNA TGTGCCAGCAGAACACAGATCTATGGCTACACCTTC.

The V and J genes are TRBV7-2 and TRBJ1-4; tentatively, D is TRBD1 (5 bases). Trimming pared 5 bases from V and 0 bases from J, leaving 13 bases between. The CDR3 covers 16 residues. The germline CDR1 and CDR2 sequences are SGHTA and FQGNSA. In DNA form, the CDR3 reads TGTGCCAGCAGCCCAGGGTTGCGAACAACTAATGAAAAACTGTTTTTT. Translation: CASSPGLRTTNEKLFF.

The chain carries TRBV4-2 and TRBJ2-1; 14 bases are a match to TRBD2. Germline lookup yields CDR1 LGHNA and CDR2 YNFKEQ. The CDR3 is 18 residues long. Trimming took 4 bases from V and 9 from J; bases not matched to a gene: 14. The CDR3, as DNA: TGTGCCAGCAGCCGAGCGGGACTAGCGGGAGCGGATTTTGGTGAGCAGTTCTTC. This sequence encodes CASSRAGLAGADFGEQFF.

Only one count was recorded for this clone. The rearrangement joins TRBV11-2 to TRBJ2-2; 7 bases match TRBD2. With 0 bases clipped from V and 5 bases from J, the junction kept 12 bases outside the gene matches. This CDR3 is 18 amino acids long. Germline CDR1 reads SGHAT; CDR2 reads FQNNGV. Here the CDR3 reads CASSLDLTGGVLTGELFF. For the CDR3, the DNA is TGTGCCAGCAGCTTAGATCTAACGGGAGGAGTCCTGACCGGGGAGCTGTTTTTT.